This T cell receptor (beta chain) emerged from a study of OX40 agonist ivuxolimab in advanced cancers. The overall study: The patients received ivuxolimab by intravenous route every 2 weeks at 0.01 to 10 mg/kg. A male proportion of about 84% was recorded, with mean age around 64 years and range roughly 20 to 85. Prior anti-PD-1, anti-PD-L1 or anti-CTLA-4 therapy was allowed; around 43% had some.

V lost 2 bases, J lost 6 bases, and 11 bases lay in between. The CDR3 has 15 residues. Germline CDR1 and CDR2: MDHEN and SYDVKM. Profiling relied on immunoSEQ multiplex PCR, and the TCRdb table lists in-frame clones only, not all of them. This table holds roughly 73,000 clones, 85% to 90% found once. The clonotype comes from an adult with an advanced solid tumor such as melanoma, head and neck, liver or kidney cancer. The specimen comprised CD4+ or CD8+ T cells sorted from blood, sampled in a trial of the OX40 agonist ivuxolimab. The J gene is TRBJ1-6, the V gene TRBV28, with D possibly TRBD1 on 5 matching bases. The CDR3 sequence: CASSLEGPSNSPLHF. CDR3 bases: TGTGCCAGCAGTTTAGAGGGACCGAGTAATTCACCCCTCCACTTT.